The count of the clone carrying this T cell receptor (beta chain) is one. Antigen specificity is unknown. The entry originates in a study of graft-versus-host responses after intestinal transplantation. Turning to the study itself: Among the recipients, all got anti-thymocyte globulin induction and then tacrolimus and steroids for about 3 years. Study observations and caveats: Declines in HvG clones occurring early post-transplant were associated with peak circulating GvH clone levels. Recipient bone marrow held GvH clones, some seen earlier in ileum or blood. Within the allografts of patients who had graft-donor T cell macrochimerism, graft-versus-host to host-versus-graft clonal ratios were high.

Germline V gives CDR1 SGHDT, CDR2 YYEEEE. V dropped 2 bases and J dropped 0 bases, with 9 bases sitting between them. This CDR3 has 14 residues. Only in-frame clones appear in the TCRdb table, and some are missing; sequencing was by immunoSEQ multiplex PCR. The top ten clones hold over 0.4% of a sample with fewer than 85,000 clones, around 96% of them seen once. This receptor was identified in a human donor who received an intestinal transplant. The rearrangement uses TRBV5-6 and TRBJ2-7, with unresolved D. The sequencing used unstimulated CD8+ T cells sorted from spleen or lymph node cells, collected before intestinal transplant. The CDR3 sequence is CASSLSPDSYEQYF. The CDR3 bases are TGTGCCAGCAGCTTAAGCCCGGACTCCTACGAGCAGTACTTC.